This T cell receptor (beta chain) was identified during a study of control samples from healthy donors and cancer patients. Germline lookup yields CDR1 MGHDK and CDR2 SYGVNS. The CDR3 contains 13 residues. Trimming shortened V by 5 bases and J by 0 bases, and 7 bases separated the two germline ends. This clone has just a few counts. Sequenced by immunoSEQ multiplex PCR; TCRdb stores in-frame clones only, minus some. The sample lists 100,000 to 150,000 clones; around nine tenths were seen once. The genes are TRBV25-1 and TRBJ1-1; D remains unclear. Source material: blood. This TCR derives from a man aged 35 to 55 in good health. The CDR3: CASSFSLNTEAFF. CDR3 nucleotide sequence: TGTGCCAGCAGTTTCAGCCTGAACACTGAAGCTTTCTTT.